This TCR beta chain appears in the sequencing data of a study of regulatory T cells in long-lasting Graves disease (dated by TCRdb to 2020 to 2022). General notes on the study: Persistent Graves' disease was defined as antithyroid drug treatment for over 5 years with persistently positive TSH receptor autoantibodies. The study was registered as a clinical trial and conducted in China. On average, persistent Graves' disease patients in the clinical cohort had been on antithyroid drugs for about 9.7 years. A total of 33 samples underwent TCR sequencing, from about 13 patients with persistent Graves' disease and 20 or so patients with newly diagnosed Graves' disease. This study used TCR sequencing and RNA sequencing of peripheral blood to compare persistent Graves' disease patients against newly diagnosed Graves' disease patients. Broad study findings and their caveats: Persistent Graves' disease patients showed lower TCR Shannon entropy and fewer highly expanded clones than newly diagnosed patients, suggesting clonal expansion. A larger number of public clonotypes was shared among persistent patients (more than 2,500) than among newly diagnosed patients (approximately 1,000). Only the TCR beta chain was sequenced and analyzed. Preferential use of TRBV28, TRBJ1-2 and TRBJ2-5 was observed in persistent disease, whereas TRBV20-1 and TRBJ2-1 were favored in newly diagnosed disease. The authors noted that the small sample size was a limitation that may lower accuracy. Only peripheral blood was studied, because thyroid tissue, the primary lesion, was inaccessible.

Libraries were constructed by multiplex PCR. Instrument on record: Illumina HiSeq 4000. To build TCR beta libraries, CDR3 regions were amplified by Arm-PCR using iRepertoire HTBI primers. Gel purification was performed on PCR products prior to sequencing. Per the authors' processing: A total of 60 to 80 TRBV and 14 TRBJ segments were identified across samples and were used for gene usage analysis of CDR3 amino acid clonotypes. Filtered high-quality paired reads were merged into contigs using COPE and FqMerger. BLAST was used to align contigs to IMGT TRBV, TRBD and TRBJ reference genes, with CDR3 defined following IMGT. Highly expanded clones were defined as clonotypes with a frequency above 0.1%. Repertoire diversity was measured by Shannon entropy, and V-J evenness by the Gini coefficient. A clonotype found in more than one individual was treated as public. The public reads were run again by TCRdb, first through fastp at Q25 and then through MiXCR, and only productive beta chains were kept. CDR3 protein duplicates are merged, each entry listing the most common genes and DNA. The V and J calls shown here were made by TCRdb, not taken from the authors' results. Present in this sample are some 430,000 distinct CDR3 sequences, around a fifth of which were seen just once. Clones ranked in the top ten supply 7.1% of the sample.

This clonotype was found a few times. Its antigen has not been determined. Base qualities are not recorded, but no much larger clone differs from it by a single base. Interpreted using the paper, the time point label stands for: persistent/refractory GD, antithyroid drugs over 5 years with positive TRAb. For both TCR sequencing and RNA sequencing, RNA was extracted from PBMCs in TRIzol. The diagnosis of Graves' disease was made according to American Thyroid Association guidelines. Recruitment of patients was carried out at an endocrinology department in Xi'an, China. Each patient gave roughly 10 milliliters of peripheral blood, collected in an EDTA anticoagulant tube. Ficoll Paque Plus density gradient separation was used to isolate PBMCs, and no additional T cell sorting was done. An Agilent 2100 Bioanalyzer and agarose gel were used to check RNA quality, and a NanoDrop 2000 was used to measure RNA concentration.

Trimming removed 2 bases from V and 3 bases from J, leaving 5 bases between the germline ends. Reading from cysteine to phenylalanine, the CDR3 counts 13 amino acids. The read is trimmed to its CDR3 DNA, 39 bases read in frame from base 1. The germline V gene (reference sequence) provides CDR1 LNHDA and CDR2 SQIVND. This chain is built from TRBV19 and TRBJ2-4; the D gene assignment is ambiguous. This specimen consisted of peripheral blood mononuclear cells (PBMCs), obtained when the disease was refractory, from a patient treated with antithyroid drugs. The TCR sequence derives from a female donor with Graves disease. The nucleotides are TGTGCCAGTAGTATACCGAGCAAAAACATTCAGTACTTC. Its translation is CASSIPSKNIQYF.